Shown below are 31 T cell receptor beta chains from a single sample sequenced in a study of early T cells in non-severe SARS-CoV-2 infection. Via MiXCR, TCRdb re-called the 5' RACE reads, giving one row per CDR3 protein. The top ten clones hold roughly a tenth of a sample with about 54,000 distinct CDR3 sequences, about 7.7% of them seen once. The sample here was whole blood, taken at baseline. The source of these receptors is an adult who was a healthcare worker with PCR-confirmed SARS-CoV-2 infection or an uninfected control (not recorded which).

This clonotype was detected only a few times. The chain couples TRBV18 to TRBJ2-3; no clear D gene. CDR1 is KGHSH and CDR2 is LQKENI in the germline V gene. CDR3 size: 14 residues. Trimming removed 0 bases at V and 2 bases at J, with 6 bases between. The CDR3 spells CASSPPSDTDTQYF. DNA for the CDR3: TGTGCCAGCTCACCACCTAGTGACACAGATACGCAGTATTTT.

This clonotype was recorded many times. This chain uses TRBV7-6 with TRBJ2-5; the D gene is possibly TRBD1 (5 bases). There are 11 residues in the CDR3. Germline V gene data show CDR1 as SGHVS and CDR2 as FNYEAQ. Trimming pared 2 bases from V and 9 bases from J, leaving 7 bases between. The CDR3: CASSLKGAQYF. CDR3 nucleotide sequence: TGTGCCAGCAGCTTAAAAGGGGCCCAGTACTTC.

CDR3 nucleotides: TGTGCCAGCAGCCAACAGGGAATAAACACCGGGGAGCTGTTTTTT. It translates to CASSQQGINTGELFF. The chain has TRBV3-1 and TRBJ2-2; weak D call: TRBD1 (5 bases). V was trimmed by 2 bases and J by 2 bases, leaving 9 bases between them. Per germline, CDR1 LGHDT and CDR2 YNNKEL (reference sequence). The CDR3 runs 15 residues.

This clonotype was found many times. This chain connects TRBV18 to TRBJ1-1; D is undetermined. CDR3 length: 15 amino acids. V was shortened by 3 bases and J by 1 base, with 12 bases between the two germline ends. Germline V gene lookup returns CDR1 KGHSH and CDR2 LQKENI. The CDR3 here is CASSPQRTSNTEAFF. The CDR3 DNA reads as TGTGCCAGCTCACCTCAGCGGACCTCGAACACTGAAGCTTTCTTT.

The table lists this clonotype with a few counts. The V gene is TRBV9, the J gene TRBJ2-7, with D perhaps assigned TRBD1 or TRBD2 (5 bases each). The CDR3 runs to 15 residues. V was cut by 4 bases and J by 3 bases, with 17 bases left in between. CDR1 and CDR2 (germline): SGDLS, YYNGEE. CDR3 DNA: TGTGCCAGCAGCCCTGAGGGGTCCCCAAACTACGAGCAGTACTTC. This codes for CASSPEGSPNYEQYF.

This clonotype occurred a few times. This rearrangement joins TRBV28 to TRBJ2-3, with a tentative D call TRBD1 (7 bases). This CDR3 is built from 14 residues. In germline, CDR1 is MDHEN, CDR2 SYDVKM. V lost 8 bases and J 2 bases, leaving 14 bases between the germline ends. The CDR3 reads CASSAGGNTDTQYF. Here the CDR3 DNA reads TGTGCCAGCTCGGCAGGGGGGAACACAGATACGCAGTATTTT.

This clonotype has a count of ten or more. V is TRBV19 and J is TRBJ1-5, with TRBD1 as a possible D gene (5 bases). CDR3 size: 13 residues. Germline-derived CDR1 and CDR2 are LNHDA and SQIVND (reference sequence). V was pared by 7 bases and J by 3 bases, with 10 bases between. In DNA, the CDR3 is TGTGCCAGTACCCAGGGTAACAATCAGCCCCAGCATTTT. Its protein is CASTQGNNQPQHF.

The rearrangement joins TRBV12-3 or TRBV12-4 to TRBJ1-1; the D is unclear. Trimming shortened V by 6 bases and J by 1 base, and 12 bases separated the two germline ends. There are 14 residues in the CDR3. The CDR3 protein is CASSLRMANTEAFF. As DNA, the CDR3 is TGTGCCAGCAGCCTCCGTATGGCGAACACTGAAGCTTTCTTT.

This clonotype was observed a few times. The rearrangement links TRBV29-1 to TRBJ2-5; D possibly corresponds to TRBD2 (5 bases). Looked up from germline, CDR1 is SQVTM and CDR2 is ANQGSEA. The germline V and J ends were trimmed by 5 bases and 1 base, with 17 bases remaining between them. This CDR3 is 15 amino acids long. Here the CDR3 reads CSVWERSGFQETQYF. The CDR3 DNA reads TGCAGCGTTTGGGAGCGGTCGGGATTCCAAGAGACCCAGTACTTC.

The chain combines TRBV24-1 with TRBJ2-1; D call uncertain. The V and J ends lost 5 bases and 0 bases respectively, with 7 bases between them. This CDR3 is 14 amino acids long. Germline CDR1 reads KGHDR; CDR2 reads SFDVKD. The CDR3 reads CATSGGSSYNEQFF. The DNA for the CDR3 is TGTGCCACCAGTGGGGGTAGCTCCTACAATGAGCAGTTCTTC.

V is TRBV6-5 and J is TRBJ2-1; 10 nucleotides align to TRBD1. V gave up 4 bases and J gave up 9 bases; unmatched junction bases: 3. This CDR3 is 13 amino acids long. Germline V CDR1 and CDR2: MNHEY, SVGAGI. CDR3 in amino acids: CASSSGTGVEQFF. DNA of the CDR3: TGTGCCAGCAGTTCCGGGACAGGGGTTGAGCAGTTCTTC.

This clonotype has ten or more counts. CDR3 region: CSATRQSSYNSPLHF. DNA of the CDR3: TGCAGTGCTACCCGACAGAGCTCCTATAATTCACCCCTCCACTTT. The J gene is TRBJ1-6, the V gene TRBV20-1, with D possibly matching TRBD1 (5 bases). The CDR3 is made up of 15 amino acids. Looked up from germline, CDR1 is DFQATT and CDR2 is SNEGSKA (reference sequence). Trimming cost V 4 bases and J 0 bases, with 10 bases left between them.

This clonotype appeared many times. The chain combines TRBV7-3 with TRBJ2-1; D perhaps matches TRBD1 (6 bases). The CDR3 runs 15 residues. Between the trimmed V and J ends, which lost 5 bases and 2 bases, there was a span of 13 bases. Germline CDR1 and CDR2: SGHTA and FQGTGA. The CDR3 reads CASSLTGTTYNEQFF. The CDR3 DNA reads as TGTGCCAGCAGCCTGACAGGCACAACCTACAATGAGCAGTTCTTC.

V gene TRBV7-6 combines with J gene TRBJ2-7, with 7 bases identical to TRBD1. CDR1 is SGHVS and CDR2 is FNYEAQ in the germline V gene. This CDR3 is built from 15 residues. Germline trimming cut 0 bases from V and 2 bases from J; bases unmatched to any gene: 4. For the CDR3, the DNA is TGTGCCAGCAGCTTAGCGGACAGGCCAACCTACGAGCAGTACTTC. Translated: CASSLADRPTYEQYF.

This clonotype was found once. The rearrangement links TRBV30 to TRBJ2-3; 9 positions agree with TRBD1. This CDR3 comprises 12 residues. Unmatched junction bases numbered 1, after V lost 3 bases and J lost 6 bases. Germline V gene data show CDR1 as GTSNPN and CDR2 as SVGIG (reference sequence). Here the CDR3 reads CAWRQGADTQYF. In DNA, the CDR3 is TGTGCCTGGAGACAGGGGGCTGATACGCAGTATTTT.

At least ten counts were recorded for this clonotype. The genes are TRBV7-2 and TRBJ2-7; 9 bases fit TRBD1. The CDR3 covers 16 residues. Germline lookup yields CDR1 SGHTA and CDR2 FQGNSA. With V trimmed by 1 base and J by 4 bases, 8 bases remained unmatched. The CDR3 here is CASSLGDLGQGYEQYF. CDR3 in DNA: TGTGCCAGCAGCTTAGGGGACCTGGGACAGGGTTACGAGCAGTACTTC.

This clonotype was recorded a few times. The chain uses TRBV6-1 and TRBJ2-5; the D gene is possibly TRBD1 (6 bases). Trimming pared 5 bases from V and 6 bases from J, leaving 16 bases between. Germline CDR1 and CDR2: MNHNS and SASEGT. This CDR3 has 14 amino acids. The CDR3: CASSTTGIGKTQYF. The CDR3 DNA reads TGTGCCAGCAGTACAACAGGGATCGGGAAGACCCAGTACTTC.

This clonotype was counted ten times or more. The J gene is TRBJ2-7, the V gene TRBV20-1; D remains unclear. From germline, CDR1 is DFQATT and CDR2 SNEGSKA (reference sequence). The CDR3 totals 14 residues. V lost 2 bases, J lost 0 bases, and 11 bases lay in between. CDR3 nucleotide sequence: TGCAGTGCTAGAAACCCTGGGAACTCCTACGAGCAGTACTTC. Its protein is CSARNPGNSYEQYF.

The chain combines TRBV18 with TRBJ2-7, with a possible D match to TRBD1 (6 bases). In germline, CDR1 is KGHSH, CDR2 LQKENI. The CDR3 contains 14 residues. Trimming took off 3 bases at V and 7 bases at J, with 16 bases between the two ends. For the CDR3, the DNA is TGTGCCAGCTCACCTAGGGGGAACGACGGAGAGCAGTACTTC. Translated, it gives CASSPRGNDGEQYF.

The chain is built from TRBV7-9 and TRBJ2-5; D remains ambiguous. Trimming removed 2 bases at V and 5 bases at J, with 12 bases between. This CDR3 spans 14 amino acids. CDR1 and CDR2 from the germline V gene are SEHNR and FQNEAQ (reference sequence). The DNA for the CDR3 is TGTGCCAGCAGCTTATTAGAACCAGTGGAGACCCAGTACTTC. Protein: CASSLLEPVETQYF.

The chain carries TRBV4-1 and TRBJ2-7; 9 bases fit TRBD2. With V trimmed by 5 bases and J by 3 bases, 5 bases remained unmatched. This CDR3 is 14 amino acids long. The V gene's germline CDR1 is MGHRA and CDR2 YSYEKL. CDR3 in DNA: TGCGCCAGCAGCACTAGCGGGTCAGGCTACGAGCAGTACTTC. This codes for CASSTSGSGYEQYF.

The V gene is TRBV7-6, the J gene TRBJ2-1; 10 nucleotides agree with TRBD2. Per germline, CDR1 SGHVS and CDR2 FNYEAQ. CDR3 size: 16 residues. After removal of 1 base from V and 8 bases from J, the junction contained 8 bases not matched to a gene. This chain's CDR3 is CASSLVTSGIFYEQFF. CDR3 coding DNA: TGTGCCAGCAGCTTAGTCACTAGCGGGATATTTTATGAGCAGTTCTTC.

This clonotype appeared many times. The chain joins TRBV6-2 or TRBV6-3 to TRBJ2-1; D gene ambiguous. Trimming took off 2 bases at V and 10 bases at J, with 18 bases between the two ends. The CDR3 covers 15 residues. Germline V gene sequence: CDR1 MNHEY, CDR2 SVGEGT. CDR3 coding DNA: TGTGCCAGCAGTTACGTTGTAGCAACCCAAGGGGAGCAGTTCTTC. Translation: CASSYVVATQGEQFF.

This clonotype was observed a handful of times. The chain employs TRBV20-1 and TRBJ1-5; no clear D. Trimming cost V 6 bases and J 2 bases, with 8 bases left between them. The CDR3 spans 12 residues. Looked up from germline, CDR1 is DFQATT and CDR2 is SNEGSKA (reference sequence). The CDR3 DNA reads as TGCAGTGCCCGAAGCGGCAATCAGCCCCAGCATTTT. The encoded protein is CSARSGNQPQHF.

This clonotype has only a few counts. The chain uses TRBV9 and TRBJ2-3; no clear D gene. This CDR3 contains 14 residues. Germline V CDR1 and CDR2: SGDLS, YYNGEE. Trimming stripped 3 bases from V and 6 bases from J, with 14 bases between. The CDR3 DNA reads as TGTGCCAGCAGCGCGGTGTCACCTCCGGATACGCAGTATTTT. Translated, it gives CASSAVSPPDTQYF.

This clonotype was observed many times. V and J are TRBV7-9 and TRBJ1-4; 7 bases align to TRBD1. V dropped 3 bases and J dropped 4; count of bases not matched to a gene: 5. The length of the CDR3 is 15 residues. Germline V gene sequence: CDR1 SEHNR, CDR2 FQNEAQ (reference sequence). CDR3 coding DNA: TGTGCCAGCAGCTTTCGACAGGGAGATAATGAAAAACTGTTTTTT. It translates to CASSFRQGDNEKLFF.

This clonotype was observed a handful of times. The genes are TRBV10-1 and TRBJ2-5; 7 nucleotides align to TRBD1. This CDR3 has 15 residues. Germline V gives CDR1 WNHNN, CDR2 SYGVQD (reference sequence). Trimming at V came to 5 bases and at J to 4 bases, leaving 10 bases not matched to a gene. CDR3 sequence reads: CASSSTGNYGETQYF. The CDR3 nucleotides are TGCGCCAGCAGTTCGACAGGGAACTATGGAGAGACCCAGTACTTC.

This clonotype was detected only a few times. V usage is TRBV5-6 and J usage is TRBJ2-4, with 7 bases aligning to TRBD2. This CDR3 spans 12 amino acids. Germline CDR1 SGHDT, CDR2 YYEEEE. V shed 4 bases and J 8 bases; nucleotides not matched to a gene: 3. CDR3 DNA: TGTGCCAGCAGCGGCGGGAGTGACATTCAGTACTTC. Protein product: CASSGGSDIQYF. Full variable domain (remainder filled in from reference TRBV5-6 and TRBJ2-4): DAGVTQSPTHLIKTRGQQVTLRCSPKSGHDTVSWYQQALGQGPQFIFQYYEEEERQRGNFPDRFSGHQFPNYSSELNVNALLLGDSALYLCASSGGSDIQYFGAGTRLSVL.

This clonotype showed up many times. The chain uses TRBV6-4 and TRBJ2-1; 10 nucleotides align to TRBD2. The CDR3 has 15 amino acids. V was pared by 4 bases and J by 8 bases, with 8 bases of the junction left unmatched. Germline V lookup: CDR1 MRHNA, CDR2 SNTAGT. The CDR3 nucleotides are TGTGCCAGCAGTGCCGCTAGCGGGAGTCACCATGAGCAGTTCTTC. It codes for CASSAASGSHHEQFF.

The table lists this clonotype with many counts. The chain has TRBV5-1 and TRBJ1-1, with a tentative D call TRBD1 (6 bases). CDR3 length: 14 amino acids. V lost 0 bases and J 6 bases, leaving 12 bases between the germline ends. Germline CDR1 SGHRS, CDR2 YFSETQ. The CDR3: CASSLDRAVAEAFF. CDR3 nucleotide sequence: TGCGCCAGCAGCTTGGACAGGGCGGTTGCTGAAGCTTTCTTT.

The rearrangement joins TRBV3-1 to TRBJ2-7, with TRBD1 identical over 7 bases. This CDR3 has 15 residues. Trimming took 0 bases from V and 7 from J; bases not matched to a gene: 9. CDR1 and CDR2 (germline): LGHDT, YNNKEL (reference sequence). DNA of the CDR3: TGTGCCAGCAGCCAAGATAAGACAGGGACATATGAGCAGTACTTC. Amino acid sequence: CASSQDKTGTYEQYF.